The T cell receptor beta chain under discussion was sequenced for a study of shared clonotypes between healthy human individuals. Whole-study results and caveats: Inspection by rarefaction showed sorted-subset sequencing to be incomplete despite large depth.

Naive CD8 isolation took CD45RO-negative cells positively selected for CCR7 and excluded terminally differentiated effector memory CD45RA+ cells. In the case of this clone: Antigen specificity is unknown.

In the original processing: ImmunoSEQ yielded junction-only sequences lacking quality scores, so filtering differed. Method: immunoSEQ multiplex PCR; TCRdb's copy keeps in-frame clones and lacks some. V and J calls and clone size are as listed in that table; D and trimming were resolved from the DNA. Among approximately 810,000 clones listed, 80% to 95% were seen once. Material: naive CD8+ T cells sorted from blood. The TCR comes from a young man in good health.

CDR3 nucleotide sequence: TGCGCCAGCAGCTTGTCAGGGGGCCCTTCCTACGAGCAGTACTTC. It encodes CASSLSGGPSYEQYF. The chain uses TRBV5-1 and TRBJ2-7; 8 positions agree with TRBD1. Germline V gene data show CDR1 as SGHRS and CDR2 as YFSETQ. V lost 1 base and J lost 1; bases outside the gene matches: 4. The CDR3 loop spans 15 amino acids.